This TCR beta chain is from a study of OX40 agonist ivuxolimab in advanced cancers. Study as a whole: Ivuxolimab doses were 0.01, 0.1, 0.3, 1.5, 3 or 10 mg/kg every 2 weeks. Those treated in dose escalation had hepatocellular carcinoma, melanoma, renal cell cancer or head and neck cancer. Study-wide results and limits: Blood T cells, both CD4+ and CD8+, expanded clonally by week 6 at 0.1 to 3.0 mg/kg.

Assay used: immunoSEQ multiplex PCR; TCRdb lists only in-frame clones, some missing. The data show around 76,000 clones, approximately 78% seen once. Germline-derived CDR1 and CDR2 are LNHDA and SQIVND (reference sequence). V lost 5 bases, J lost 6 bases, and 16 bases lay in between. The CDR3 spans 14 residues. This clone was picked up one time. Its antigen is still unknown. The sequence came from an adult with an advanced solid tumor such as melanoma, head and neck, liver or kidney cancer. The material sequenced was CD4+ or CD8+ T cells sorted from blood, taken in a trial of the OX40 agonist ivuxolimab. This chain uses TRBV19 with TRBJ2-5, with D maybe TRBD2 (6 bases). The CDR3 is CASSSSFGGKTQYF. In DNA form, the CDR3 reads TGTGCCAGTAGTTCAAGTTTCGGGGGAAAGACCCAGTACTTC.